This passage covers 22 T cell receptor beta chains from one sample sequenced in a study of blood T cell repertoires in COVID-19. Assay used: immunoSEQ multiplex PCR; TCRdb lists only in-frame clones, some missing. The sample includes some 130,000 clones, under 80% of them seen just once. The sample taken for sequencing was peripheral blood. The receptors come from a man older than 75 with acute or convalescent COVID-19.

Here the CDR3 reads CASSQGQGASYEQYF. In DNA, the CDR3 is TGCGCCAGCAGCCAAGGTCAGGGGGCATCCTACGAGCAGTACTTC. This chain uses TRBV4-1 with TRBJ2-7; TRBD1 aligns across 8 bases. CDR3 length equals 15 residues. Trimming cost V 1 base and J 1 base; bases outside gene matches: 3. Germline-derived CDR1 and CDR2 are MGHRA and YSYEKL.

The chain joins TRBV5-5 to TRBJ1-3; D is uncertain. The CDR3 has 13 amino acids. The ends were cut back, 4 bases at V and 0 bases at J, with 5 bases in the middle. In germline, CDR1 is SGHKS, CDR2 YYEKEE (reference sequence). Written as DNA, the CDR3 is TGTGCCAGCAGCCTCTACTCTGGAAACACCATATATTTT. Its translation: CASSLYSGNTIYF.

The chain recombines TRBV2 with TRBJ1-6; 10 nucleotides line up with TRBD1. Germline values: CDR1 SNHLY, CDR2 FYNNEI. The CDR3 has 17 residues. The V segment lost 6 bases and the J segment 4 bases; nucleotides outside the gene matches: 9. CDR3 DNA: TGTGCCAGCAGGATTACTCCGGGACAGGGGTATAATTCACCCCTCCACTTT. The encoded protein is CASRITPGQGYNSPLHF.

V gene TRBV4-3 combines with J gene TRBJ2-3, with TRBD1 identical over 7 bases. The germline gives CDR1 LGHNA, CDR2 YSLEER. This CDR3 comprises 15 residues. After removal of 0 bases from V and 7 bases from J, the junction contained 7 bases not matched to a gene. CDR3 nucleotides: TGCGCCAGCAGCCAAGATCGACAGGGCGCAAATACGCAGTATTTT. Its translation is CASSQDRQGANTQYF.

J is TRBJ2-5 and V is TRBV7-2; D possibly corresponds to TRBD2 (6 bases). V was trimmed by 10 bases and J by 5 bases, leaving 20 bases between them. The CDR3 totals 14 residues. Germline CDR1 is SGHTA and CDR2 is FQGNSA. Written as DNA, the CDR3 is TGTGCCACTACCCCGGGGCGGGGTGGGGAGACCCAGTACTTC. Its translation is CATTPGRGGETQYF.

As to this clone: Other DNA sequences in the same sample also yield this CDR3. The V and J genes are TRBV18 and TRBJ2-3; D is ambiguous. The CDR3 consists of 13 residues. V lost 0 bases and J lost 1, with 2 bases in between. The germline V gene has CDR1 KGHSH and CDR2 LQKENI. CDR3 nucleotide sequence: TGTGCCAGCTCACCACCCGGCACAGATACGCAGTATTTT. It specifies CASSPPGTDTQYF.

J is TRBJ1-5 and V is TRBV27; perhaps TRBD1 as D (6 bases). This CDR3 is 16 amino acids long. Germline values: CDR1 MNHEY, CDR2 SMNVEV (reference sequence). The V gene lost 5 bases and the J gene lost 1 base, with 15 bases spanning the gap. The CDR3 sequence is CASSPPGGASNQPQHF. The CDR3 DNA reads TGTGCCAGCAGTCCTCCGGGGGGCGCGAGCAATCAGCCCCAGCATTTT.

The CDR3 bases are TGTGCCGTCTGGGGCCTAGGAAGGTCTGAAGCTTTCTTT. Its translation: CAVWGLGRSEAFF. The rearrangement links TRBV30 to TRBJ1-1, with D possibly TRBD1 on 5 matching bases. The V gene's germline CDR1 is GTSNPN and CDR2 SVGIG (reference sequence). The CDR3 consists of 13 residues. V was cut by 8 bases and J by 6 bases, with 19 bases left in between.

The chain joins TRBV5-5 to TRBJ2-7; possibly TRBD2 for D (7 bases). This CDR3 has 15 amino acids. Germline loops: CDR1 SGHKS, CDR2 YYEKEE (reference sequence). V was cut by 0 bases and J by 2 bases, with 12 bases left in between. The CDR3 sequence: CASSLAGGRTYEQYF. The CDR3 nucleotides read TGTGCCAGCAGCTTGGCGGGGGGCAGGACCTACGAGCAGTACTTC.

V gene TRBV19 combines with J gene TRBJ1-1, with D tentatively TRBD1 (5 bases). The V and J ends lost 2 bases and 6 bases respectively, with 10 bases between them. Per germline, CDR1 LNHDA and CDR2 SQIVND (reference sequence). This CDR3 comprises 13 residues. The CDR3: CASSITGPSEAFF. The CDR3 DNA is TGTGCCAGTAGTATAACAGGACCCTCTGAAGCTTTCTTT.

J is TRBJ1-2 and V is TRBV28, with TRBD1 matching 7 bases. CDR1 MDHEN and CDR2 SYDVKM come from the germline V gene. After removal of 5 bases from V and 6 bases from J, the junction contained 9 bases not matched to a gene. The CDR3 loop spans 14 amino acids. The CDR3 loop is CASSRIQGFNGYTF. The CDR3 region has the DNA TGTGCCAGCAGTCGAATACAGGGGTTTAATGGCTACACCTTC.

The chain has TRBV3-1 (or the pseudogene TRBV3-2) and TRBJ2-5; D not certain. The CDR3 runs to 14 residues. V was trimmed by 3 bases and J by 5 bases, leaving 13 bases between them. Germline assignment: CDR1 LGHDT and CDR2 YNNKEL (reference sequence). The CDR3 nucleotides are TGTGCCAGCAGCCAGAGGCAGTCGGCGGAGACCCAGTACTTC. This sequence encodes CASSQRQSAETQYF.

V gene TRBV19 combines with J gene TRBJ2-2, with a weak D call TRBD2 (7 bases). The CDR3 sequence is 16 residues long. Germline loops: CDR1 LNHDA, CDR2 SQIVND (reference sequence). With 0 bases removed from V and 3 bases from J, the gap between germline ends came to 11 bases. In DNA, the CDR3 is TGTGCCAGTAGTATAGATGCGGGGGCCTACACCGGGGAGCTGTTTTTT. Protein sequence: CASSIDAGAYTGELFF.

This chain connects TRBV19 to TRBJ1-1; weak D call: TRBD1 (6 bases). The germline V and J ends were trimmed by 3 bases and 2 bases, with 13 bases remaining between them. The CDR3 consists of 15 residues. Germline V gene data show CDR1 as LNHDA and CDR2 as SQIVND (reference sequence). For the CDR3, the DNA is TGTGCCAGTAGTATCTCTAGACAGGTTAACACTGAAGCTTTCTTT. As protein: CASSISRQVNTEAFF.

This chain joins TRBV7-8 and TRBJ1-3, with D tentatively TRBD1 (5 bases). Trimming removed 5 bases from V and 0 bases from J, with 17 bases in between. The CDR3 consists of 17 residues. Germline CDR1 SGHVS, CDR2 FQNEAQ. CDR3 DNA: TGTGCCAGCAGCCCTTACAGGATCCTTTTCTCTGGAAACACCATATATTTT. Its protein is CASSPYRILFSGNTIYF.

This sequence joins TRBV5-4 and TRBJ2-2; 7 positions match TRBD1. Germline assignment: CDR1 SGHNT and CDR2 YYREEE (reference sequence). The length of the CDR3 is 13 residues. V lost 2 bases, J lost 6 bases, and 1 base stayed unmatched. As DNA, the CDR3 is TGTGCCAGCAGCTTACAGGGGTCCGGGGAGCTGTTTTTT. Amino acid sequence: CASSLQGSGELFF.

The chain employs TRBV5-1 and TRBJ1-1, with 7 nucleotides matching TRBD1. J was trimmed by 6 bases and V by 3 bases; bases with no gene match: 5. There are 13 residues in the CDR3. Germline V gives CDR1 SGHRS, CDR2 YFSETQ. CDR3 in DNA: TGCGCCAGCAGCTACGACAGGGCGGCTGAAGCTTTCTTT. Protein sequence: CASSYDRAAEAFF. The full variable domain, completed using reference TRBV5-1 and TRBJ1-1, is KAGVTQTPRYLIKTRGQQVTLSCSPISGHRSVSWYQQTPGQGLQFLFEYFSETQRNKGNFPGRFSGRQFSNSRSEMNVSTLELGDSALYLCASSYDRAAEAFFGQGTRLTVV.

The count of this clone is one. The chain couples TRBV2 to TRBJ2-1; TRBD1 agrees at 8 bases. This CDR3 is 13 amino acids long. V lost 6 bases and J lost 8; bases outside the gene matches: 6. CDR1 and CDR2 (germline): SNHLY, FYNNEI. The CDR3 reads CASRGQDSHEQFF. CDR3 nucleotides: TGTGCCAGCAGGGGACAGGATTCCCATGAGCAGTTCTTC. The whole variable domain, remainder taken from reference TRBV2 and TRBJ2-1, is EPEVTQTPSHQVTQMGQEVILRCVPISNHLYFYWYRQILGQKVEFLVSFYNNEISEKSEIFDDQFSVERPDGSNFTLKIRSTKLEDSAMYFCASRGQDSHEQFFGPGTRLTVL.

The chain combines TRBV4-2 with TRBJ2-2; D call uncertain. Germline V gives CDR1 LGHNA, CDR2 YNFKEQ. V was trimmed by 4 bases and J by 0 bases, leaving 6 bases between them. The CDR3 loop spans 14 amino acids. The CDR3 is CASSLTANTGELFF. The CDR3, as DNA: TGTGCCAGCAGCCTCACTGCGAACACCGGGGAGCTGTTTTTT.

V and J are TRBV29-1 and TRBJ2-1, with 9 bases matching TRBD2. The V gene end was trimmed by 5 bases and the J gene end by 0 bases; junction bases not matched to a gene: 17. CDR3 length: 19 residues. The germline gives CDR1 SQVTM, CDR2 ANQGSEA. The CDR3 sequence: CSVPAGGLESRSSYNEQFF. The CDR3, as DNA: TGCAGCGTTCCAGCGGGGGGCCTCGAGTCAAGGAGCTCCTACAATGAGCAGTTCTTC.

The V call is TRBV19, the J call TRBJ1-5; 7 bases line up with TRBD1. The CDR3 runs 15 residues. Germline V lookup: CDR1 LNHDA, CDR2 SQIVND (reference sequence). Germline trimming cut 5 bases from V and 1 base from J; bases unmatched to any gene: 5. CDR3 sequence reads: CASSELGQSNQPQHF. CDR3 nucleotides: TGTGCCAGTAGTGAACTGGGACAGAGCAATCAGCCCCAGCATTTT.

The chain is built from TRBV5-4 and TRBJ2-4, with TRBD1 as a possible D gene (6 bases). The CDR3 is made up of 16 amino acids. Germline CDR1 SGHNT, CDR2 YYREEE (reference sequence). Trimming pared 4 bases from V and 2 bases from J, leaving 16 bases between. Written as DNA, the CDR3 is TGTGCCAGCAGCATTTCACAGGGATCTCCCAAAAACATTCAGTACTTC. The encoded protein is CASSISQGSPKNIQYF.